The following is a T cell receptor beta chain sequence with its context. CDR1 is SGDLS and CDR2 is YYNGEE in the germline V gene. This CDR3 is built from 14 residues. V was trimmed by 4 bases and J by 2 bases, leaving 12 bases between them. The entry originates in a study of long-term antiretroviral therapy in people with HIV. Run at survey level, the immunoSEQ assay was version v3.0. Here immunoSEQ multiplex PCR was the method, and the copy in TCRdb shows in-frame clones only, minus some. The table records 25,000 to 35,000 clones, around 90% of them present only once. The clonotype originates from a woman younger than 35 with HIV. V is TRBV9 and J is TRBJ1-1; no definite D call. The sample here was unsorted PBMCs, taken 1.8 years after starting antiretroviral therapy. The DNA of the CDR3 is TGTGCCAGCAGCCCTGATACAAGCAACACTGAAGCTTTCTTT. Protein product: CASSPDTSNTEAFF. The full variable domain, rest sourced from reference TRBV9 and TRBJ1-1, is DSGVTQTPKHLITATGQRVTLRCSPRSGDLSVYWYQQSLDQGLQFLIQYYNGEERAKGNILERFSAQQFPDLHSELNLSSLELGDSALYFCASSPDTSNTEAFFGQGTRLTVV.